A single T cell receptor beta chain is shown here with its context. This clonotype was counted a single time. What antigen it recognizes has not been identified. A much larger clone differs from this one at a single base, so this may be a read error. Library creation used 5' RACE. The sequencer was an Illumina HiSeq 2500. The second PCR ran for about 6 to 11 cycles and used a J-beta primer mix along with a sample-barcoded 5' primer. Each TCR beta cDNA molecule received a unique molecular identifier from a template-switch 5' adaptor carrying 12 random nucleotides. Each sample yielded at least 3 million CDR3-containing paired-end reads. The Mint cDNA synthesis kit, primed by a TRBC-specific oligonucleotide, was used to synthesize first-strand cDNA from all RNA. Following uracil-DNA glycosylase treatment, all cDNA underwent a first 18-cycle PCR with the universal primers M1SS and BC2_uni_R. The published analysis was carried out like this. For normalization, 1 million high-quality reads were randomly selected from each sample, with every read carrying a distinct molecular identifier. Reads sharing molecular identifiers were discarded rather than binned into consensus sequences. MiTCR, run with a Q25 quality threshold and the strictest error-elimination algorithm, handled CDR3 identification, clonotype clustering and error correction. Lower-bound total TCR beta diversity was estimated with a nonparametric unseen species model using Euler transformation. TCRdb reanalyzed the raw reads on its own, using fastp at Q25 for trimming and MiXCR for clone calling, and kept in-frame beta chains. Each entry is one CDR3 protein sequence, shown with its most common DNA and genes. TCRdb, not the original authors, processed these V and J calls. In this sample the table shows roughly 1,700,000 distinct CDR3 sequences, approximately 30% of which occur a single time. Of the sample, 7.7% is held by the ten largest clones.

Systemically healthy Caucasian individuals from Russia, around 39 in total and aged roughly 6 to 100 years, were included as donors. Approximately 10 milliliters of peripheral blood were collected from each donor into EDTA-treated Vacutainer tubes. Ficoll-Paque density-gradient centrifugation was used to isolate PBMCs, with at least 6 million obtained per sample. Trizol reagent was used to extract total RNA from PBMCs, with at least 5.5 micrograms per sample. For every donor, an aliquot of PBMCs went through flow cytometry to measure the percentages of naive CD45RAhigh/CD27high T cells. Looking up the germline V gene yields CDR1 MNHEY and CDR2 SVGAGI. Its CDR3 holds 13 amino acids, cysteine through phenylalanine. CDR3 DNA only is kept here, 39 bases in frame from base 1. V loses 6 bases at its end and J loses 7 bases; junction bases beyond the gene matches: 6. These data belong to a study of blood T cells in healthy people across ages (dated by TCRdb to 2014 to 2015). Study-level background: In model experiments, template switching captured about one uniquely barcoded TCR beta cDNA molecule for every two T cells. Using deep sequencing normalized with unique cDNA molecular identifiers, the study measured how TCR beta repertoire diversity changes with age. The donors were divided into four age groups: young (average approximately 17 years), middle-aged (approximately 39), aged (about 56) and long-lived (about 79). To avoid experimental bias, donors of different ages were distributed randomly across sequencing lanes. Using the same blood draw, the study looked at two additional independent replicas of 1 million unique cDNA reads for two donors, one aged 18 to 29 and the other aged 80 or older. The full study reports these points: Estimates of total diversity based on one million sequenced T cells were considered lower bounds and underestimates. Since profiling was done on bulk unsorted PBMCs, naive and antigen-experienced compartments could not be conclusively compared. Compared with the aged group, more naive CD4+ T cells, fewer expanded clones and increased TCR diversity were shown by the long-lived group, suggesting age selection. Because the CMV infection status of the donors was unknown, age-related changes in expanded clonotypes may potentially have been confounded. A strong correlation was found between observed TCR beta diversity and the percentage of naive T cells measured by flow cytometry. Observed TCR beta diversity per million T cells fell roughly linearly with age, and a significant reduction was already apparent by age about 43.

The receptor's source is a woman in her 30s in good health. This chain joins TRBV6-5 to TRBJ2-5, with 9 central nucleotides matching TRBD2. Sequenced input: blood. Read as DNA, the sequence is TGTGCCAGCAGGCGCGGAGCGGGGGGGACCCAGTACTTC. This is translated as CASRRGAGGTQYF.